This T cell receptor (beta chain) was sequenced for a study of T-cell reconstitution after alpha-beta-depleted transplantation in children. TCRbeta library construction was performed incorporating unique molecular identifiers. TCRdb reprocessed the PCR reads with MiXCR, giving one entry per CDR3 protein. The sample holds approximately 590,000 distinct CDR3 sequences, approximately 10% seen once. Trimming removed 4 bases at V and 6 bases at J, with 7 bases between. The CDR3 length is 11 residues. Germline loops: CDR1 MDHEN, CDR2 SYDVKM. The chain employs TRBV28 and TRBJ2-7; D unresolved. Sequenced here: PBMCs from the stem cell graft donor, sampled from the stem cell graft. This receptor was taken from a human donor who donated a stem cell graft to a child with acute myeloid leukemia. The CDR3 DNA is TGTGCCAGCAGTTATCAGGTCGAGCAGTACTTC. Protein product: CASSYQVEQYF.